This entry is about one T cell receptor beta chain. The data were obtained in a study of shared clonotypes between healthy human individuals. The V gene's germline CDR1 is ENHRY and CDR2 SYGVKD. Trimming pared 2 bases from V and 8 bases from J, leaving 9 bases between. The CDR3 is 12 residues long. Sequencing was performed with immunoSEQ multiplex PCR; in TCRdb, only in-frame clones are kept and a portion is missing. The sample contains 1.5 million to 1.9 million clones, approximately 98% of which appear only once. This sequence joins TRBV10-3 and TRBJ1-2; D perhaps matches TRBD1 (5 bases). The receptor comes from a man aged 25-40 years in good health. Sequenced sample: naive CD4+ T cells sorted from blood. Subset given: CD45RA+ positively selected. Here the CDR3 reads CAISEQTGGYTF. The DNA for the CDR3 is TGTGCCATCAGTGAGCAAACAGGAGGCTACACCTTC.